This T cell receptor beta chain is from a study of immune cell composition in non-small cell lung cancer. TCRdb keeps only in-frame clones here, not all; method: immunoSEQ multiplex PCR. This sample carries some 3,000 clones, around 80% of them seen once, and the ten largest clones take 4% to 4.5%. CDR3 length: 17 amino acids. The V end lost 4 bases, the J end lost 0 bases, and 15 bases lay between the germline ends. A single count supports this clone. The sequence derives from a human donor with non-small cell lung cancer. Sequencing was carried out using lung tumor tissue. The chain uses TRBV23-1 and TRBJ2-2; D perhaps matches TRBD1 (6 bases). TRBV23-1 is flagged as an ORF with uncertain function. CDR3 in DNA: TGCGCCAGCAGTCCCGAACAGGGCAAAGCGAACACCGGGGAGCTGTTTTTT. Protein: CASSPEQGKANTGELFF.